What follows are 26 T cell receptor beta chains derived from one specimen sequenced in a study of T cells in tuberculosis. Time point defined: new active TB diagnosis, blood taken before or within 7 days of starting treatment. Libraries were prepared by immunoSEQ multiplex PCR; TCRdb keeps only in-frame clonotypes and omits some of them. The data contain tens of thousands of clones, approximately 90% of them singletons. The sample in question was PBMCs, obtained at tuberculosis diagnosis. The receptors were gathered from an adult with tuberculosis.

The gene calls are TRBV19 and TRBJ1-6; 9 nucleotides align to TRBD1. The CDR3 runs to 16 residues. The V gene's germline CDR1 is LNHDA and CDR2 SQIVND (reference sequence). The V segment lost 5 bases and the J segment 8 bases; nucleotides outside the gene matches: 10. CDR3 bases: TGTGCCAGTAGTGACCTTCCGGGACAGGGTTATTCACCCCTCCACTTT. Translation: CASSDLPGQGYSPLHF.

V is TRBV25-1 and J is TRBJ2-5; D uncertain. The V and J ends lost 1 base and 1 base respectively, with 13 bases between them. Germline assignment: CDR1 MGHDK and CDR2 SYGVNS. CDR3 size: 16 residues. CDR3 sequence: CASSESYNSFQETQYF. The CDR3 DNA follows: TGTGCCAGCAGTGAATCGTACAACAGCTTCCAAGAGACCCAGTACTTC.

The chain uses TRBV5-1 and TRBJ2-3, with TRBD1 matching 8 bases. The V gene's germline CDR1 is SGHRS and CDR2 YFSETQ. With 0 bases clipped from V and 3 bases from J, the junction kept 3 bases outside the gene matches. This CDR3 region has 15 residues. The CDR3 is CASSLGDRYTDTQYF. As DNA, the CDR3 is TGCGCCAGCAGCTTGGGGGACAGGTATACAGATACGCAGTATTTT.

The rearrangement joins TRBV7-8 to TRBJ2-3; a possible D gene is TRBD1 (5 bases). This CDR3 comprises 17 residues. V lost 2 bases and J lost 3, with 18 bases in between. Per germline, CDR1 SGHVS and CDR2 FQNEAQ. In DNA, the CDR3 is TGTGCCAGCAGCTTATACTGGGGCTCAGAAGCGACAGATACGCAGTATTTT. This codes for CASSLYWGSEATDTQYF.

V usage is TRBV28 and J usage is TRBJ2-7; 9 bases line up with TRBD2. V lost 7 bases, J lost 3 bases, and 7 bases stayed unmatched. Germline CDR1 reads MDHEN; CDR2 reads SYDVKM. This CDR3 contains 14 residues. The CDR3 DNA is TGTGCCAGCACCCACCTAGCGGGAAACTACGAGCAGTACTTC. It specifies CASTHLAGNYEQYF.

A single count supports this clone. The rearrangement joins TRBV7-9 to TRBJ1-2; 7 nucleotides match TRBD1. The germline V gene has CDR1 SEHNR and CDR2 FQNEAQ (reference sequence). The CDR3 runs to 13 residues. Trimming removed 1 base from V and 7 bases from J; junction bases left unmatched: 3. The CDR3 bases are TGTGCCAGCAGCTTAGAACAGGGGTCTGGCTACACCTTC. Its translation is CASSLEQGSGYTF.

The chain joins TRBV5-6 to TRBJ2-3; 10 bases map to TRBD2. After removal of 1 base from V and 2 bases from J, the junction contained 7 bases not matched to a gene. The CDR3 is 17 amino acids. CDR1 is SGHDT, CDR2 YYEEEE, per germline. In nucleotides, the CDR3 is TGTGCCAGCAGCTTGCGATTCAGCGGGGGGGTCACAGATACGCAGTATTTT. Protein: CASSLRFSGGVTDTQYF.

V and J are TRBV6-1 and TRBJ2-6; D perhaps matches TRBD1 (7 bases). Germline assignment: CDR1 MNHNS and CDR2 SASEGT. This CDR3 is 15 amino acids long. The V end lost 4 bases, the J end lost 2 bases, and 9 bases lay between the germline ends. CDR3 bases: TGTGCCAGCAGTGTCAGGGGGGCTGGGGCCAACGTCCTGACTTTC. This codes for CASSVRGAGANVLTF.

This clone was detected only a few times. The V and J genes are TRBV5-6 and TRBJ1-3; TRBD1 matches 9 bases. The CDR3 spans 16 residues. Trimming took 4 bases from V and 5 from J; bases not matched to a gene: 10. Germline assignment: CDR1 SGHDT and CDR2 YYEEEE. In DNA form, the CDR3 reads TGTGCCAGCAGCGCCCACAAGACAGGGGGAAGAAACACCATATATTTT. This sequence encodes CASSAHKTGGRNTIYF.

The CDR3 is CASSLIQGQAFF. Written as DNA, the CDR3 is TGTGCCAGCAGTTTAATACAGGGGCAAGCTTTCTTT. V and J are TRBV27 and TRBJ1-1; 7 positions agree with TRBD1. V shed 2 bases, J shed 9 bases, and the junction held 3 bases outside the gene matches. Germline CDR1 and CDR2: MNHEY and SMNVEV (reference sequence). The CDR3 loop spans 12 amino acids.

The J gene is TRBJ2-2, the V gene TRBV5-1; 9 bases are shared with TRBD1. V lost 3 bases to trimming and J lost 6 bases; unmatched junction nucleotides: 3. The CDR3 covers 14 residues. The V gene's germline CDR1 is SGHRS and CDR2 YFSETQ. The CDR3 reads CASSWGTGSGELFF. In nucleotides, the CDR3 is TGCGCCAGCAGCTGGGGGACAGGGTCCGGGGAGCTGTTTTTT.

The chain combines TRBV6-1 with TRBJ1-1, with 7 bases that match TRBD1. The CDR3 runs 13 residues. V was clipped by 3 bases and J by 10 bases; unmatched bases: 8. Germline CDR1 MNHNS, CDR2 SASEGT. The DNA for the CDR3 is TGTGCCAGCAGTGATGGTAGGGGGCGCTTAGCTTTCTTT. This translates into CASSDGRGRLAFF.

A note on this clone: Germline is not matched at one junction end, which may reflect a read error. The CDR3 protein is CASSPGTGRRSGANVLTF. CDR3 DNA: TGTGCTAGCAGCCCCGGGACAGGCCGTCGCTCTGGGGCCAACGTCCTGACTTTC. The chain combines TRBV7-7 with TRBJ2-6; 8 nucleotides align to TRBD1. Germline loops: CDR1 SSHAT, CDR2 FNYEAQ (reference sequence). The CDR3 length is 18 residues. Full variable domain (missing parts from reference TRBV7-7 and TRBJ2-6): GAGVSQSPRYKVTKRGQDVTLRCDPISSHATLYWYQQALGQGPEFLTYFNYEAQPDKSGLPSDRFSAERPEGSISTLTIQRTEQRDSAMYRCASSPGTGRRSGANVLTFGAGSRLTVL.

This chain joins TRBV7-9 and TRBJ2-2, with 7 bases identical to TRBD1. Losses at the gene ends were 5 bases for V and 3 bases for J; bases not matched to a gene: 9. This CDR3 region has 16 residues. Germline-derived CDR1 and CDR2 are SEHNR and FQNEAQ (reference sequence). The chain's CDR3 is CASSPYVTGDTGELFF. CDR3 DNA: TGTGCCAGCAGCCCTTATGTTACAGGGGACACCGGGGAGCTGTTTTTT. The full variable domain, completed using reference TRBV7-9 and TRBJ2-2, is DTGVSQNPRHKITKRGQNVTFRCDPISEHNRLYWYRQTLGQGPEFLTYFQNEAQLEKSRLLSDRFSAERPKGSFSTLEIQRTEQGDSAMYLCASSPYVTGDTGELFFGEGSRLTVL.

The rearrangement links TRBV10-3 to TRBJ1-5; 9 bases fit TRBD1. This CDR3 has 14 amino acids. The germline V gene encodes CDR1 ENHRY and CDR2 SYGVKD. With 3 bases clipped from V and 7 bases from J, the junction kept 4 bases outside the gene matches. This chain's CDR3 is CAISDRQGVQPQHF. In DNA, the CDR3 is TGTGCCATCAGTGACAGACAGGGGGTACAGCCCCAGCATTTT.

The chain is built from TRBV7-8 and TRBJ2-3; 12 bases match TRBD2. Trimming at V came to 5 bases and at J to 2 bases, leaving 5 bases not matched to a gene. The CDR3 has 16 amino acids. Germline lookup yields CDR1 SGHVS and CDR2 FQNEAQ. This CDR3 reads CASSLRTSGNTDTQYF. The CDR3 DNA is TGTGCCAGCAGCCTCAGGACTAGCGGGAACACAGATACGCAGTATTTT. Variable domain in full (rest from reference TRBV7-8 and TRBJ2-3): GAGVSQSPRYKVAKRGQDVALRCDPISGHVSLFWYQQALGQGPEFLTYFQNEAQLDKSGLPSDRFFAERPEGSVSTLKIQRTQQEDSAVYLCASSLRTSGNTDTQYFGPGTRLTVL.

The chain combines TRBV11-1 with TRBJ2-5; D remains unclear. The CDR3 is 15 residues long. CDR1 and CDR2 from the germline V gene are SGHAT and FQDESV (reference sequence). Between the trimmed V and J ends, which lost 5 bases and 0 bases, there was a span of 13 bases. The CDR3 DNA reads as TGTGCCAGCAGCCCAACATGGGCCTACCAAGAGACCCAGTACTTC. Translating gives CASSPTWAYQETQYF. The complete variable domain, with remaining parts taken from reference TRBV11-1 and TRBJ2-5, reads EAEVAQSPRYKITEKSQAVAFWCDPISGHATLYWYRQILGQGPELLVQFQDESVVDDSQLPKDRFSAERLKGVDSTLKIQPAELGDSAMYLCASSPTWAYQETQYFGPGTRLLVL.

The CDR3 sequence is CASSSGSSGADTQYF. In nucleotides, the CDR3 is TGTGCCAGCAGCAGCGGGTCCTCGGGGGCAGATACGCAGTATTTT. The chain recombines TRBV9 with TRBJ2-3, with a tentative D call TRBD2 (6 bases). Germline assignment: CDR1 SGDLS and CDR2 YYNGEE. V lost 4 bases to trimming and J lost 4 bases, with 16 bases between them. The CDR3 is made up of 15 amino acids.

The gene calls are TRBV13 and TRBJ2-7; 8 positions match TRBD2. This CDR3 region has 15 residues. V lost 5 bases to trimming and J lost 3 bases; unmatched junction nucleotides: 9. The germline V gene has CDR1 PRHDT and CDR2 FYEKMQ (reference sequence). CDR3 bases: TGTGCCAGCAGCACTCGGGAGGGGCTACACTACGAGCAGTACTTC. Residues: CASSTREGLHYEQYF.

The rearrangement uses TRBV10-3 and TRBJ1-1; the D is unclear. The CDR3 spans 14 residues. Germline-derived CDR1 and CDR2 are ENHRY and SYGVKD. V gave up 1 base and J gave up 11 bases, with 17 bases separating them. Written as DNA, the CDR3 is TGTGCCATCAGTGAGTTCCCTATCGGCGGTGAGGCTTTCTTT. It yields the protein CAISEFPIGGEAFF.

The J gene is TRBJ2-7, the V gene TRBV7-8, with 8 bases matching TRBD2. The CDR3 runs to 15 residues. J lost 6 bases, V lost 1 base, and 8 bases had no gene match. Per germline, CDR1 SGHVS and CDR2 FQNEAQ. The CDR3 nucleotides are TGTGCCAGCAGCTTAGAAGGACTAGCCCCTTCCGAGCAGTACTTC. Residues: CASSLEGLAPSEQYF. Full variable domain (outside the CDR3, taken from reference TRBV7-8 and TRBJ2-7): GAGVSQSPRYKVAKRGQDVALRCDPISGHVSLFWYQQALGQGPEFLTYFQNEAQLDKSGLPSDRFFAERPEGSVSTLKIQRTQQEDSAVYLCASSLEGLAPSEQYFGPGTRLTVT.

The chain links TRBV4-1 to TRBJ1-1; D not certain. The CDR3 spans 13 residues. Germline values: CDR1 MGHRA, CDR2 YSYEKL. The ends were cut back, 1 base at V and 4 bases at J, with 7 bases in the middle. The CDR3 DNA reads TGCGCCAGCAGCCAAGGGTCCGGCACTGAAGCTTTCTTT. It translates to CASSQGSGTEAFF.

In its sample, this clone was seen once. The chain is built from TRBV28 and TRBJ2-7; 10 bases match TRBD1. V shed 6 bases and J 3 bases; nucleotides not matched to a gene: 8. The CDR3 has 15 amino acids. Germline V gives CDR1 MDHEN, CDR2 SYDVKM. The CDR3 DNA reads as TGTGCCAGCAGCAGACAGGGGGCGAATTTCTACGAGCAGTACTTC. The encoded protein is CASSRQGANFYEQYF.

The V gene is TRBV4-3, the J gene TRBJ2-2, with 9 bases aligning to TRBD2. Germline V lookup: CDR1 LGHNA, CDR2 YSLEER. V lost 0 bases and J lost 4; bases outside the gene matches: 9. The CDR3 covers 18 residues. This CDR3 is CASSQDAAGGPGTGELFF. The CDR3 DNA reads as TGCGCCAGCAGCCAAGATGCGGCGGGAGGGCCGGGCACCGGGGAGCTGTTTTTT.

This clone has more than one count but fewer than ten. The chain has TRBV29-1 and TRBJ2-7; 11 bases fit TRBD2. The CDR3 is made up of 14 amino acids. CDR1 and CDR2 (germline): SQVTM, ANQGSEA. V dropped 7 bases and J dropped 0; count of bases not matched to a gene: 5. As DNA, the CDR3 is TGCAGCGCCCTGACTAGCGGGACCTCCTACGAGCAGTACTTC. Its protein is CSALTSGTSYEQYF.

This clone was detected once. This chain uses TRBV27 with TRBJ1-5; 7 nucleotides match TRBD1. Germline V gene sequence: CDR1 MNHEY, CDR2 SMNVEV (reference sequence). The CDR3 is 14 amino acids. With V trimmed by 3 bases and J by 7 bases, 6 bases remained unmatched. Here the CDR3 reads CASSFRQGGQPQHF. DNA of the CDR3: TGTGCCAGCAGTTTCCGACAGGGTGGGCAGCCCCAGCATTTT.